This entry features one T cell receptor (beta chain) sequence. It lacks a known antigen. The record has no base qualities; no much larger clone is one base away. Libraries were prepared through the immunoSEQ multiplex PCR assay. TCRdb's version of the immuneACCESS table is confined to in-frame rearrangements and falls short of the full clone set. An unresolved V gene accounts for under half of the shortfall where checked; the remainder is of unknown origin. This sample lists approximately 35,000 clones; about 90% were detected once. The top ten constitute approximately 2.8% of the sample. The sample is drawn from a study of T cell changes during pregnancy in multiple sclerosis (dated by TCRdb to about 2019). In terms of the full investigation: The study looked at changes in the T cell repertoire across pregnancy in women with multiple sclerosis.

The sample was CD4+ T cells from peripheral blood mononuclear cells, taken in the third trimester of pregnancy. This receptor was taken from a female donor in good health, enrolled as a control in a pregnancy study.

CDR3 protein: CASTLEPDTGELFF. The DNA sequence is TGTGCCAGCACGCTCGAACCGGACACCGGGGAGCTGTTTTTT. The V and J genes are TRBV5-5 and TRBJ2-2, with the D segment identity uncertain. V drops 6 bases and J drops 3 bases, leaving 12 bases in between. For CDR1 and CDR2, the germline V gene (reference sequence) lists SGHKS and YYEKEE. The CDR3 goes from the cysteine to the phenylalanine over 14 residues. Of all the DNA, just the CDR3 is kept, 42 bases in frame from base 1.